This T cell receptor (beta chain) derives from a study of cytomegalovirus exposure and HLA in healthy donors. Study results and limitations: HLA restriction was apparent for most CMV-associated TCR beta chains in a later analysis.

PCR primers comprised 60 Vbeta and 13 Jbeta primers. Study processing details: Later, 80 million or so unique TCR beta chains were counted in an analysis, and roughly 10 million of them were shared. Clones were read by immunoSEQ multiplex PCR, and TCRdb kept only the in-frame ones, dropping some. V, J and clone size reflect that table, while D and trimming were determined from the DNA. In the table there are some 67,000 clones, roughly 75% of which are singletons. As to this clone: Antigen unknown.

This CDR3 is built from 13 residues. Germline V lookup: CDR1 SNHLY, CDR2 FYNNEI. V was shortened by 4 bases and J by 3 bases, with 9 bases between the two germline ends. Sequenced sample: PBMCs. The chain carries TRBV2 and TRBJ1-1; TRBD1 is a possible D gene (6 bases). This sequence originates from a man in his sixties in good health and CMV-seropositive. As DNA, the CDR3 is TGTGCCAGCAGTGGGCAGGGGTACACTGAAGCTTTCTTT. Amino acids: CASSGQGYTEAFF.